The present T cell receptor (beta chain) was sequenced within a study of T cells after yellow fever vaccination (dated by TCRdb to about 2019). About the study as a whole: Libraries from fractions with low cell numbers were prepared with the SMART-Seq v4 Ultra Low Input RNA kit. Blood samples were taken at several timepoints before and after primary and secondary immunization, and bulk PBMC replicates and cell subsets were isolated. To track T-cell clones before and after primary and booster YFV17D yellow fever vaccination, bulk TCR alpha and beta repertoires were sequenced longitudinally. Two healthy male donors, one aged 18 to 30 and one aged 30 to 40 years, made up the cohort. Broader findings and caveats from the paper: The secondary T-cell response was found to be weaker but faster than the primary response, with a peak reached on day 5 rather than on day 15. Computational filtering was required because FACS-sorted repertoires could contain abundant contaminating clonotypes from the bulk population. After the booster, most clones that had expanded after primary vaccination were detected again (about 97% of CD4 and more than 85% of CD8), suggesting broad maintenance of memory. A small share of clonotypes was detected in both CD4 and CD8 compartments, with the overlap likely arising from convergent recombination. Only a couple of donors were included in the study, so the extent to which the findings can be generalized is limited.

The treatment or condition label, read with the paper, signifies: live attenuated yellow fever vaccine strain. At each blood-draw timepoint, two biological replicates of bulk PBMCs were obtained. PBMCs were isolated from peripheral blood using a standard Ficoll-Paque protocol. RNA was extracted with TriZol from bulk PBMCs, CD4 and CD8 fractions, and dextramer-positive and dextramer-negative fractions. TCR cDNA was synthesized by 5'RACE template switching, through which a universal primer site and unique molecular identifiers were introduced. Priming for cDNA synthesis came from both the TCR alpha and TCR beta constant segments. Two PCR steps were used to amplify libraries, with sample barcodes and sequencing adapters being added in the second step. Libraries were sequenced on Illumina HiSeq 2500 (2x100 bp) or NovaSeq (2x150 bp). Processing in the source paper ran as follows. MIGEC was used to demultiplex reads and collapse the reads into UMI consensus sequences, and MiXCR was used for V(D)J alignment. Using edgeR on replicate PBMC samples, clonotypes were called vaccine-responding if FDR was below 0.01 and the log2 fold change was above 5 up to day 15. Bulk clonotypes were assigned CD4 or CD8 identity according to which sequenced CD4 or CD8 repertoire held them at higher abundance. The raw public data were reprocessed by TCRdb itself: fastp quality trimming at Q25, MiXCR clonotype calling, in-frame beta chains only. Each record represents a unique CDR3 protein, reported with the most common genes and DNA among its rows. The V and J calls and clone size come from TCRdb's table, not from the authors' own analysis. In all, the sample holds about 350,000 distinct CDR3 sequences, and 7% to 10% of those were seen once. The ten largest clones take up about 16% of the sample.

Including the terminal cysteine and phenylalanine, the CDR3 comprises 16 residues. Only CDR3 DNA is held: 48 bases, read in frame from base 1. For this chain, trimming is 3 bases at the V end and 2 bases at the J end, and the number of junction bases without a gene match is 6. From a lookup of the germline V gene, CDR1 and CDR2 are LGHNT and FRNRAP. Concerning this clonotype itself: It lacks a known antigen. Within one base of it there is no much larger clone, and no base qualities were kept.

The receptor was derived from a man younger than 30 who received the YFV17D yellow fever vaccine. This sequence uses TRBV12-5 and TRBJ2-7, with TRBD2 identical over 11 junction bases. This specimen consisted of PBMCs, obtained roughly seven weeks after the first yellow fever vaccination. For the CDR3, the sequence is CASGFFLAGGTYEQYF. The DNA sequence is TGTGCTAGTGGTTTCTTTTTAGCGGGGGGGACCTACGAGCAGTACTTC.